This TCR beta chain was identified in a study of monozygotic twins with inflammatory bowel disease. Study outcomes and limitations: Support was lacking for any single strong IBD-associated signal or clonotype.

TCRdb reprocessed the 5' RACE reads, keeping one entry per CDR3 protein, no DNA. Its listing shows approximately 150,000 distinct CDR3 sequences. Comment on this clonotype: The target antigen is unknown.

The CDR3 covers 13 residues. This sequence was found in a human donor with ulcerative colitis or Crohn's disease, or a healthy co-twin of an affected twin (not recorded which). Sequencing was performed on blood. This sequence joins TRBV12-3 or TRBV12-4 and TRBJ1-1; the TCRdb D gene call, TRBD1, has no DNA to confirm it. The CDR3 region is CASSIGTGGEAFF.